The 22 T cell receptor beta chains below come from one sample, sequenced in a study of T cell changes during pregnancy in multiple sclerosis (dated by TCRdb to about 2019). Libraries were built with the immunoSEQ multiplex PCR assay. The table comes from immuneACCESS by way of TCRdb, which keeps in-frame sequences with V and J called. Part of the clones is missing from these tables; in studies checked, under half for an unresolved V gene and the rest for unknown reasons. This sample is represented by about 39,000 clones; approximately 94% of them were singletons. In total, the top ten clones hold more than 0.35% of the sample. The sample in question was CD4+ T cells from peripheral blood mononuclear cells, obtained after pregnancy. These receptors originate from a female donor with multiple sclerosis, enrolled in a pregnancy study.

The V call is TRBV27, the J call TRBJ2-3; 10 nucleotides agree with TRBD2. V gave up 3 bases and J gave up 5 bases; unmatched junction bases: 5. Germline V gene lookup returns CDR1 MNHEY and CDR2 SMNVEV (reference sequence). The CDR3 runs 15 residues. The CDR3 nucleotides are TGTGCCAGCAGTTTCAGCAGCGGGGGGGGAGATACGCAGTATTTT. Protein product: CASSFSSGGGDTQYF.

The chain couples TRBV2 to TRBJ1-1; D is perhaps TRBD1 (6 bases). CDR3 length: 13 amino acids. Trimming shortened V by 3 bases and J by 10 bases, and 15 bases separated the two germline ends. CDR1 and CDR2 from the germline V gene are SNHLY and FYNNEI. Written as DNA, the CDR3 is TGTGCCAGCAGTGAGATAGGGGGGGTCGGAGCTTTCTTT. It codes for CASSEIGGVGAFF.

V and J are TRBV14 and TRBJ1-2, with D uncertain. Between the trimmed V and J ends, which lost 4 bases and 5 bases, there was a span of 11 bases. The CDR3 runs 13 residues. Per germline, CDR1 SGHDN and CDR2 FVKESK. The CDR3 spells CASSPGISYGYTF. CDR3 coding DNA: TGTGCCAGCAGCCCCGGGATCTCTTATGGCTACACCTTC.

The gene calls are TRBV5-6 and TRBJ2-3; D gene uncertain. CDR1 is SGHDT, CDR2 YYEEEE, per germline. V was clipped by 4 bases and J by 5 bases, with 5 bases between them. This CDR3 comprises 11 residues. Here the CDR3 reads CASSRGDTQYF. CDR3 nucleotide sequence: TGTGCCAGCAGCCGCGGAGATACGCAGTATTTT. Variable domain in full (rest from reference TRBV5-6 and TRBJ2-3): DAGVTQSPTHLIKTRGQQVTLRCSPKSGHDTVSWYQQALGQGPQFIFQYYEEEERQRGNFPDRFSGHQFPNYSSELNVNALLLGDSALYLCASSRGDTQYFGPGTRLTVL.

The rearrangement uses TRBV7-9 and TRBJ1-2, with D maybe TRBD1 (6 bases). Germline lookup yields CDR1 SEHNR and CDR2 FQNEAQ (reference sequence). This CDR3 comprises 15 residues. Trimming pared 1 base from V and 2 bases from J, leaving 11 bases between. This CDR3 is CASSLGAGENYGYTF. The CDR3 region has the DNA TGTGCCAGCAGCTTAGGGGCAGGGGAGAACTATGGCTACACCTTC.

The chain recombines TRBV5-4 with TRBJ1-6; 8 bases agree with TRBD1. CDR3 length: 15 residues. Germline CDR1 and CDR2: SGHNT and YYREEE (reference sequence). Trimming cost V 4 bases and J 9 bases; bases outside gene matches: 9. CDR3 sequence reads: CASSVRTGKSSPLHF. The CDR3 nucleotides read TGTGCCAGCAGCGTACGGACAGGGAAGAGTTCACCCCTCCACTTT.

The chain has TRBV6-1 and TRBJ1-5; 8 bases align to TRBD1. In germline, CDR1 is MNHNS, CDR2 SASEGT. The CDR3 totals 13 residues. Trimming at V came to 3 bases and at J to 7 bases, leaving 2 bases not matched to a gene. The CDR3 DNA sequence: TGTGCCAGCAGTGAGACAGGGGCCCAGCCCCAGCATTTT. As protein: CASSETGAQPQHF.

As DNA, the CDR3 is TGCAGCGTTGTTGGAGGCCTTATGAACACTGAAGCTTTCTTT. It specifies CSVVGGLMNTEAFF. This rearrangement joins TRBV29-1 to TRBJ1-1; D is undetermined. Germline loops: CDR1 SQVTM, CDR2 ANQGSEA. Trimming took 4 bases from V and 0 from J, leaving 12 bases between them. The CDR3 has 14 residues.

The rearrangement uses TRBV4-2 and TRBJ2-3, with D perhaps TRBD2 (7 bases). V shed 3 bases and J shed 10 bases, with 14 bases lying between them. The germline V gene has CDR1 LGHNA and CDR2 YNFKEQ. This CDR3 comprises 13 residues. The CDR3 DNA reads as TGTGCCAGCAGCCAGGGGGGGCCCTATGCGCAGTATTTT. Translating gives CASSQGGPYAQYF.

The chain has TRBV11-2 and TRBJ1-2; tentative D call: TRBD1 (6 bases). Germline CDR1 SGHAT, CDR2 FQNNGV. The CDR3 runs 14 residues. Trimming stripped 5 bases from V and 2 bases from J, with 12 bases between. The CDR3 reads CASSIIQGNYGYTF. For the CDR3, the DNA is TGTGCCAGCAGCATTATACAGGGAAACTATGGCTACACCTTC.

CDR3 in amino acids: CSVEEMATGVTEAFF. CDR3 sequence (DNA): TGCAGCGTTGAAGAGATGGCGACGGGGGTGACTGAAGCTTTCTTT. V gene TRBV29-1 combines with J gene TRBJ1-1; perhaps TRBD1 as D (5 bases). Per germline, CDR1 SQVTM and CDR2 ANQGSEA. The V and J ends lost 0 bases and 5 bases respectively, with 16 bases between them. The CDR3 totals 15 residues.

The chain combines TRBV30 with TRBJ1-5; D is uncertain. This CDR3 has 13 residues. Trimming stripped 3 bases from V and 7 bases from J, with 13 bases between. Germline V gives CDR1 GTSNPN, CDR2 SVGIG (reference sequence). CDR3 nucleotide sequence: TGTGCCTGGAGCAACGGGGTTGGACAGCCCCAGCATTTT. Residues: CAWSNGVGQPQHF.

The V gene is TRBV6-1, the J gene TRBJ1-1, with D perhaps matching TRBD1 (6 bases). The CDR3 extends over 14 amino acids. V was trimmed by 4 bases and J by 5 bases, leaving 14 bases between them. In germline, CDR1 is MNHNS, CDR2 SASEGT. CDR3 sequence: CASSVTGSGTEAFF. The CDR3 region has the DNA TGTGCCAGCAGTGTGACAGGATCGGGGACTGAAGCTTTCTTT.

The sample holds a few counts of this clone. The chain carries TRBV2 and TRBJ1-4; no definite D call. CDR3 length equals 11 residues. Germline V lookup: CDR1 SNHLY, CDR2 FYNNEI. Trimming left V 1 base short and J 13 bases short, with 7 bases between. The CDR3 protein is CASSEVGRLFF. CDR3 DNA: TGTGCCAGCAGTGAAGTTGGGAGACTGTTTTTT.

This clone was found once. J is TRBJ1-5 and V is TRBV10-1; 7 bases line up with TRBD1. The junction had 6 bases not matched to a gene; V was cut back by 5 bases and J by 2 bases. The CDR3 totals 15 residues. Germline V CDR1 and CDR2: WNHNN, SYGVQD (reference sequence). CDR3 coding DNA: TGCGCCAGCAGTCGTGACAGGGAGGGCAATCAGCCCCAGCATTTT. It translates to CASSRDREGNQPQHF.

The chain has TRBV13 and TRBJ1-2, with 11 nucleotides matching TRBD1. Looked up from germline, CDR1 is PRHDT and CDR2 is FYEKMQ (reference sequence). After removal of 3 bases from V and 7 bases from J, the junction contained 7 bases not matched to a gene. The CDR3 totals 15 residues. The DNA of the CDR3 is TGTGCCAGCAGCTTCCGATCCGGGACAGGGGGTGGCTACACCTTC. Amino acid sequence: CASSFRSGTGGGYTF.

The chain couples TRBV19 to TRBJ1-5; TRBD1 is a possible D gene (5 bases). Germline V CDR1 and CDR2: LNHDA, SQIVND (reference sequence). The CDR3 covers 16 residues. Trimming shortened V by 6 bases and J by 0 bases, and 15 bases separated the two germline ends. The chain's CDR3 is CASRNTGDYSNQPQHF. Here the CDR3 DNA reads TGTGCCAGTAGAAACACAGGAGATTATAGCAATCAGCCCCAGCATTTT.

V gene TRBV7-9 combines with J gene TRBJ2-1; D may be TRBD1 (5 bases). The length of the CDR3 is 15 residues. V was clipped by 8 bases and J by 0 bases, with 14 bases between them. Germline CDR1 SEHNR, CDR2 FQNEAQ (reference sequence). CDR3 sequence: CASGMGRNSYNEQFF. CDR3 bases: TGTGCCAGCGGGATGGGGCGAAACTCCTACAATGAGCAGTTCTTC. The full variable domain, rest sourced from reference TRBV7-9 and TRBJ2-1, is DTGVSQNPRHKITKRGQNVTFRCDPISEHNRLYWYRQTLGQGPEFLTYFQNEAQLEKSRLLSDRFSAERPKGSFSTLEIQRTEQGDSAMYLCASGMGRNSYNEQFFGPGTRLTVL.

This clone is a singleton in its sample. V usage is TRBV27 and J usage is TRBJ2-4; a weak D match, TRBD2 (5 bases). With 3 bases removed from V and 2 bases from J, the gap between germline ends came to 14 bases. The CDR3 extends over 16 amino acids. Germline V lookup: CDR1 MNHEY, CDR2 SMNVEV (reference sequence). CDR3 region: CASSFSRRGTKNIQYF. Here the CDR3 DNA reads TGTGCCAGCAGTTTTAGCAGGAGAGGGACCAAAAACATTCAGTACTTC.

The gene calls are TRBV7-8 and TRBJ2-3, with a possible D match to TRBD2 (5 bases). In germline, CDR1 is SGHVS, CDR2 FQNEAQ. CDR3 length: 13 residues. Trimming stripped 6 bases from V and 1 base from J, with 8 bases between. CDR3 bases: TGTGCCAGCAGAACAGCGGGCACAGATACGCAGTATTTT. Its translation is CASRTAGTDTQYF.

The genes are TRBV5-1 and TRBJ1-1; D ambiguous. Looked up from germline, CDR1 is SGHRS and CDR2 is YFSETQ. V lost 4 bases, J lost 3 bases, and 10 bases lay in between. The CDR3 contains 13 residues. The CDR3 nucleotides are TGCGCCAGCAGCAGCGGGGTTGACACTGAAGCTTTCTTT. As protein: CASSSGVDTEAFF.

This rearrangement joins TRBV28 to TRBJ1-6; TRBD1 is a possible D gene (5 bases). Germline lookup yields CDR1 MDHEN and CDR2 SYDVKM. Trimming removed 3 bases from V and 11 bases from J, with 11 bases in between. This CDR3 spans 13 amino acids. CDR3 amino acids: CASSFRDLTPLHF. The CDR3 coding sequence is TGTGCCAGCAGTTTCCGGGACTTGACACCCCTCCACTTT.